This entry concerns a single T cell receptor beta chain. The antigen is not known. The junction differs from germline at one of its ends, possibly a read error. The data originate from a study of T cell repertoires in cytomegalovirus infection. About the research overall: An indication of both CMV infection and matching HLA type came from public TCR beta signatures.

Overall study findings and caveats: Individuals carrying CMV plus the relevant HLA were identified by cumulative frequency of public TCR beta families.

TCRdb reprocessed the reads via MiXCR and lists one record per CDR3 protein. Of approximately 1,000,000 distinct CDR3 sequences detected, approximately 31% appear once; the ten largest clones hold over 10%. The sequence derives from a human donor in good health (CMV status not recorded). Some clones in this sample may be carry-over from other donors' samples. Sequenced here: cultured CD8+ T cells from PBMCs, sampled from culture after CMV antigen stimulation.

CDR3 in amino acids: CVSSAPGGGPDTTDTQYF. The CDR3, as DNA: TGTGTCAGCAGCGCTCCCGGGGGGGGACCGGATACCACAGATACGCAGTATTTT. The J gene is TRBJ2-3, the V gene TRBV7-4; 8 bases match TRBD2. This CDR3 is 18 amino acids long. Looked up from germline, CDR1 is SGHVT and CDR2 is SQSDAQ.